This T cell receptor (beta chain) was observed in a study of immune heterogeneity within non-small cell lung tumors. Background on the study: There were several squamous cell carcinomas, approximately nine non-squamous carcinomas and 1 tumor not otherwise specified.

The V gene's germline CDR1 is SEHNR and CDR2 FQNEAQ (reference sequence). The CDR3 is 15 residues long. The V gene end was trimmed by 5 bases and the J gene end by 0 bases; junction bases not matched to a gene: 5. General study findings and limits: Recurring identical dominant CDR3 beta clonotypes were observed across tumor sites within a patient, together with site-unique high-frequency clones. Individual patients mostly differed in their high-frequency T-cell receptor beta clonotypes.

Amplification of the TCR beta CDR3 was achieved through multiplex PCR with 32 V and 13 J primers. TCRdb reprocessed the multiplex PCR reads via MiXCR and lists one record per CDR3 protein. The sample yields about 22,000 distinct CDR3 sequences, 25% to 30% seen once. As template, the study used bulk tumor genomic DNA at around 590 ng per sample. During surgery, each primary tumor gave multiple biopsies spaced as far apart as possible. Newly diagnosed with untreated non-small cell lung cancer, the patients underwent curative surgery. It was newly diagnosed non-small cell lung cancer patients having surgery with curative intent who served as donors. A remark on this clonotype: Its target is not known.

The chain combines TRBV7-9 with TRBJ1-1, with 8 positions matching TRBD1. Sequenced: lung tumor tissue. The clonotype originates from a man aged 35-49 years with non-small cell lung cancer. In DNA form, the CDR3 reads TGTGCCAGCAGCCTTGGCAGGGGGCTGAACACTGAAGCTTTCTTT. Its protein is CASSLGRGLNTEAFF.